The sequence of this TCR beta chain was determined in a study of blood T cell repertoires in COVID-19. Overall study: In each case, the material was cDNA or gDNA derived from T cells, B-cell-depleted T cells, or PBMCs.

CDR1 and CDR2 (germline): SGHRS, YFSETQ. The CDR3 covers 15 residues. The V gene end was trimmed by 2 bases and the J gene end by 10 bases; junction bases not matched to a gene: 10. Per the authors' pipeline: Reference gene primer amplification in the assay estimated nucleated cell counts. Profiling relied on immunoSEQ multiplex PCR, and the TCRdb table lists in-frame clones only, not all of them. From that table come the V and J calls and clone size; the DNA was used to work out D and trimming. In the table there are 100,000 to 150,000 clones, more than 75% of which are singletons. Recruited during active infection, patients (from Seattle) were subsequently followed longitudinally.

Sequencing input: peripheral blood. This receptor was identified in a woman in her seventies with COVID-19, enrolled during active disease. This chain joins TRBV5-1 and TRBJ2-1, with 9 bases lining up with TRBD2. Here the CDR3 DNA reads TGCGCCAGCAGCTTAATGGCGGGGGGGCCGGGGGAGCAGTTCTTC. Translated: CASSLMAGGPGEQFF.